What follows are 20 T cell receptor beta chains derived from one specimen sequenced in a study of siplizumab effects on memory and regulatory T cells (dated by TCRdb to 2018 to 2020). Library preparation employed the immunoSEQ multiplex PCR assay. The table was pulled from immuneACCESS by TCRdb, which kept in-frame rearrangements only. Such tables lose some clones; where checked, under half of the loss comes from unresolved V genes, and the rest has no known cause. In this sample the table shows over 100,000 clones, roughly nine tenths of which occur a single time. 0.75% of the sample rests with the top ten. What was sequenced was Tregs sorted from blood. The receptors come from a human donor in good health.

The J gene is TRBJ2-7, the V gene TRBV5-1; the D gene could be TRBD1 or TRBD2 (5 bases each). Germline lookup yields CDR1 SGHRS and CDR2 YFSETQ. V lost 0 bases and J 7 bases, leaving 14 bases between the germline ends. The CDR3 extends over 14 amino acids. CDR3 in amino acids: CASSLAVNEGEQYF. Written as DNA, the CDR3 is TGCGCCAGCAGCTTGGCCGTAAATGAGGGGGAGCAGTACTTC.

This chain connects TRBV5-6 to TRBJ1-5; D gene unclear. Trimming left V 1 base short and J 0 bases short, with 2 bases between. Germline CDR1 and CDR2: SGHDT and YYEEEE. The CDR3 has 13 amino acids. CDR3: CASSLSSNQPQHF. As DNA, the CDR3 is TGTGCCAGCAGCTTGAGTAGCAATCAGCCCCAGCATTTT.

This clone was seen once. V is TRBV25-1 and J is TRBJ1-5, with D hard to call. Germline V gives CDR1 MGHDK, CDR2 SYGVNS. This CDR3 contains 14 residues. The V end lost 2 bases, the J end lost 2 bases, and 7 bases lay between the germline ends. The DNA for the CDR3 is TGTGCCAGCAGTGAAGGTCAGGGCAATCAGCCCCAGCATTTT. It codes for CASSEGQGNQPQHF.

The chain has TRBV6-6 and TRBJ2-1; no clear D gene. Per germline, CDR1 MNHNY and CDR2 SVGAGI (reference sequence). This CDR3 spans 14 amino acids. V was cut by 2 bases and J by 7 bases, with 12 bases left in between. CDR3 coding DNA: TGTGCCAGCAGTTACGGCCTGGTACAGAATGAGCAGTTCTTC. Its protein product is CASSYGLVQNEQFF.

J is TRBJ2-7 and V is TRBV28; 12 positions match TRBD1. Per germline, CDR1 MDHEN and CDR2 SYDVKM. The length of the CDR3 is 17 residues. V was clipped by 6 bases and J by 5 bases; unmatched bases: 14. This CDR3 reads CASSSGTGGYGFNEQYF. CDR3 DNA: TGTGCCAGCAGCTCCGGGACAGGGGGCTATGGATTCAACGAGCAGTACTTC.

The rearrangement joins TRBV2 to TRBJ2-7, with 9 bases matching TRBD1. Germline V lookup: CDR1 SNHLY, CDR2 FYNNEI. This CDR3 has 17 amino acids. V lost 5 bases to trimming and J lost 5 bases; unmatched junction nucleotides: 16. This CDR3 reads CASSRDRAGMGLDEQYF. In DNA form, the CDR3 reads TGTGCCAGCAGTCGGGACAGGGCAGGGATGGGGTTGGACGAGCAGTACTTC.

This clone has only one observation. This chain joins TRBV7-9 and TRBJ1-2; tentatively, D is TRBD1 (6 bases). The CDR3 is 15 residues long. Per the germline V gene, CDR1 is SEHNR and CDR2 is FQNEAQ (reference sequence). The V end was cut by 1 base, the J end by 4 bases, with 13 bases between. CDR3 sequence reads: CASSLVMGAGYGYTF. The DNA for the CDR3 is TGTGCCAGCAGCTTAGTGATGGGGGCTGGCTATGGCTACACCTTC.

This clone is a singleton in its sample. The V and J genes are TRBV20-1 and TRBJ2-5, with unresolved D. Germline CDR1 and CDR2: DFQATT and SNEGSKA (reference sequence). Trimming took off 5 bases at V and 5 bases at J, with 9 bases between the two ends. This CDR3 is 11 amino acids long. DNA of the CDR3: TGCAGTGCTGAACCCGGGGAGACCCAGTACTTC. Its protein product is CSAEPGETQYF.

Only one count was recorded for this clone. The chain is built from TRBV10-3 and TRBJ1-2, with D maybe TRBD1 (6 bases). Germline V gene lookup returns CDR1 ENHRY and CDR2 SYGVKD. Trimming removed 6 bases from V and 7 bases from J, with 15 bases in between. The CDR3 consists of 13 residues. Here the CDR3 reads CAIRTGIGGGYTF. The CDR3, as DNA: TGTGCCATCAGAACAGGGATCGGGGGTGGCTACACCTTC.

The CDR3 sequence is CASRPTGTASYEQYF. The CDR3 DNA reads as TGCGCCAGCAGACCGACCGGGACAGCTTCCTACGAGCAGTACTTC. The V and J genes are TRBV5-1 and TRBJ2-7; TRBD1 agrees at 7 bases. Losses at the gene ends were 5 bases for V and 1 base for J; bases not matched to a gene: 9. Germline V gives CDR1 SGHRS, CDR2 YFSETQ. There are 15 residues in the CDR3.

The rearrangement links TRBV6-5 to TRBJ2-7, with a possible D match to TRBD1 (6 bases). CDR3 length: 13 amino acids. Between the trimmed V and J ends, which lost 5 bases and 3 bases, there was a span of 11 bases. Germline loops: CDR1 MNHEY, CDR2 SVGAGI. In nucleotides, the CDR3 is TGTGCCAGCAGTAGGACAGCCAACTACGAGCAGTACTTC. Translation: CASSRTANYEQYF.

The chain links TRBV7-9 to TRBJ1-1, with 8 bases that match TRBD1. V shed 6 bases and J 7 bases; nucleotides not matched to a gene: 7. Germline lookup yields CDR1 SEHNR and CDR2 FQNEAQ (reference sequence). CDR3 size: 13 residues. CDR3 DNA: TGTGCCAGCAGTGGCCAGGGGGCAGGTGAAGCTTTCTTT. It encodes CASSGQGAGEAFF.

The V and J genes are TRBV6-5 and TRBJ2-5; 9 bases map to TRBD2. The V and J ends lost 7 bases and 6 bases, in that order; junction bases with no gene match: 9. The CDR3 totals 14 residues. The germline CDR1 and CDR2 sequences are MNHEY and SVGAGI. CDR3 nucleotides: TGTGCCAGCACCGCAGGCGGGGGGGTGAAGACCCAGTACTTC. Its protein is CASTAGGGVKTQYF.

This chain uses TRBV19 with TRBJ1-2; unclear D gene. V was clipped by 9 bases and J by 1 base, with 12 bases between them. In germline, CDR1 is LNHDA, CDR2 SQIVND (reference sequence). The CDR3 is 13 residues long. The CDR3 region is CASRIGFNYGYTF. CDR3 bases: TGTGCCAGCCGAATAGGGTTTAACTATGGCTACACCTTC.

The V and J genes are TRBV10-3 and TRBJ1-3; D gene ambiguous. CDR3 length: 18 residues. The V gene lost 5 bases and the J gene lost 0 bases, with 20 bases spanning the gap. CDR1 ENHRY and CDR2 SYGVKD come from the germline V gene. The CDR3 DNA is TGTGCCATCAGTAATCCCTTTGGAGCGGGCAGCTCTGGAAACACCATATATTTT. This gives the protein CAISNPFGAGSSGNTIYF.

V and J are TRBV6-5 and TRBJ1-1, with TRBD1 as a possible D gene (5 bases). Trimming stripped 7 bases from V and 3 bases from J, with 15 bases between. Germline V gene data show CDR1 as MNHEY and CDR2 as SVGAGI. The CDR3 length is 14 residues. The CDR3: CASIGLRGYTEAFF. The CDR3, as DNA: TGTGCCAGCATTGGACTCCGGGGGTACACTGAAGCTTTCTTT.

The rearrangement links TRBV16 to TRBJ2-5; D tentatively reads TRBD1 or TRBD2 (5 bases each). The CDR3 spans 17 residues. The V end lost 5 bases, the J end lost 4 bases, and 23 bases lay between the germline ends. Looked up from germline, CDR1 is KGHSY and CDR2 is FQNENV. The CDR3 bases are TGTGCCAGCAGCAAGGGGCTGGGAGAGATGAATGGAGAGACCCAGTACTTC. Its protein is CASSKGLGEMNGETQYF.

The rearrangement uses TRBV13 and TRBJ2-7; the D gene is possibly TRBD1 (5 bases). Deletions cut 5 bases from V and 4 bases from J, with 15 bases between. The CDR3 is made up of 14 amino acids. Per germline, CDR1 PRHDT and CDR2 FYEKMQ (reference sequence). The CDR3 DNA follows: TGTGCCAGCAGCCCAAGCAGGGTTAGGTACGAGCAGTACTTC. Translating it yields CASSPSRVRYEQYF.

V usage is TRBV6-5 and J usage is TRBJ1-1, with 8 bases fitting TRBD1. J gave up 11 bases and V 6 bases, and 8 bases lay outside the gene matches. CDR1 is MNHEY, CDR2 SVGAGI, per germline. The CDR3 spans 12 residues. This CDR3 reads CASSQRTGRAFF. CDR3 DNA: TGTGCCAGCAGCCAGCGGACAGGGCGGGCTTTCTTT.

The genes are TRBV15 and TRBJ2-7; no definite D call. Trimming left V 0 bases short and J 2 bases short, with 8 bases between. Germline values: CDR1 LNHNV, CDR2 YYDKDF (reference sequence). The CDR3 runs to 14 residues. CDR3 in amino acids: CATSREVQTYEQYF. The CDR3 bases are TGTGCCACCAGCAGAGAAGTACAGACCTACGAGCAGTACTTC.